Listed below are T cell receptor beta chains from one sample, sequenced in a study of monozygotic twins with inflammatory bowel disease. From its re-call of the 5' RACE reads, TCRdb lists each CDR3 protein once, without DNA. The listing contains about 450,000 distinct CDR3 sequences. Sequencing was performed on blood. The receptors were sampled from a human donor with ulcerative colitis or Crohn's disease, or a healthy co-twin of an affected twin (not recorded which). The CDR3 runs from the conserved cysteine through the conserved F or W.

TRBJ1-4	TRBV2	CASKWSATSEKLFF
TRBJ2-2	TRBV15	CATSSAGTGVTGELFF
TRBJ1-2	TRBV7-2	CASSLAAGANYGYTF
TRBJ1-1	TRBV7-2	CASSLRMPRGGTEAFF
TRBJ2-2	TRBV7-9	CASSGLGSGELFF
TRBJ2-5	TRBV5-1	CASSLETGVEETQYF
TRBJ2-7	TRBV20-1	CSASSRGSKSGEQYF
TRBJ2-3	TRBV20-1	CSARDTLAGGTDTQYF
TRBJ1-1	TRBV4-1	CASSQDASDSKNTEAFF
TRBJ2-3	TRBV20-1	CSASRREGPTDTQYF
TRBJ1-1	TRBV5-1	CASRGMGEREAFF
TRBJ2-7	TRBV19	CASSISDLSYEQYF
TRBJ2-3	TRBV3-1	CASSQESQPDTQYF
TRBJ2-7	TRBV3-1	CASSNAPAGLEQYF
TRBJ1-5	TRBV24-1	CATSATGNQPQHF
TRBJ2-7	TRBV10-2	CASRTPGDSGEQYF
TRBJ2-7	TRBV29-1	CSVEITSSYEQYF
TRBJ2-3	TRBV5-1	CASSPLDRAGEGDTQYF
TRBJ2-3	TRBV20-1	CSARDPGGGDTQYF
TRBJ2-3	TRBV20-1	CSASSTDTQYF
TRBJ1-1	TRBV11-2	CASSPLTGVVTEAFF
TRBJ1-5	TRBV4-2	CASSQDSARGGNQPQHF
TRBJ2-1	TRBV20-1	CSARDRSSGSYNEQFF
TRBJ2-1	TRBV25-1	CASSSSGSEQFF
TRBJ1-4	TRBV5-1	CASSFLGGADEKLFF
TRBJ2-7	TRBV7-2	CASSSPAVLYEQYF
TRBJ2-1	TRBV12-3/TRBV12-4	CASRPQGGSYNEQFF
TRBJ1-4	TRBV3-1	CASSQASFGPTNEKLFF
TRBJ2-3	TRBV7-2	CASSLGSGGPGTDTQYF
TRBJ1-1	TRBV7-2	CASSSQGAGYTEAFF
TRBJ2-3	TRBV18	CASSPPGRGTDTQYF
TRBJ2-2	TRBV11-3	CASSFIPGELFF
TRBJ1-2	TRBV5-1	CASSLDRGSRIYGYTF
TRBJ2-7	TRBV27	CASSLTLNYEQYF
TRBJ2-2	TRBV28	CTSRGQMNTGELFF
TRBJ2-7	TRBV6-5	CASSSGERYEQYF
TRBJ2-3	TRBV6-1	CASDPLAGGADTQYF
TRBJ2-7	TRBV20-1	CSARDEETSGFYEQYF
TRBJ2-7	TRBV6-1	CASSEAVRGGTLGQYF
TRBJ1-2	TRBV4-1	CASSQLPGEPYGYTF
TRBJ1-2	TRBV6-1	CASRERGGDYGYTF
TRBJ2-2	TRBV25-1	CASSALGFTGELFF
TRBJ2-1	TRBV3-1	CASSRSGEQFF
TRBJ2-7	TRBV10-3	CATGQGSSYEQYF
TRBJ2-2	TRBV6-5	CASSYGENTGELFF
TRBJ2-2	TRBV5-1	CASSLGRGDTGELFF
TRBJ2-3	TRBV5-1	CASSSTGNADTQYF
TRBJ2-2	TRBV18	CASSPPGQGSATGELFF
TRBJ2-7	TRBV7-6	CASSLLSREQYF
TRBJ1-1	TRBV12-5	CASGLRQGPFF
TRBJ2-1	TRBV7-2	CASTDPGLGVNEQFF
TRBJ2-4	TRBV6-2/TRBV6-3	CASSYGGSVAKNIQYF
TRBJ1-5	TRBV18	CASSTRSGSRPTETLSNQPQHF
TRBJ1-1	TRBV6-2/TRBV6-3	CASSSNSGKNTEAFF
TRBJ2-3	TRBV14	CASSQEGLADSTDTQYF
TRBJ2-2	TRBV7-2	CASSGPGTATGELFF
TRBJ1-5	TRBV30	CAWSVDGNQPQHF
TRBJ1-2	TRBV7-9	CASRPGEDGYTF
TRBJ1-1	TRBV12-3/TRBV12-4	CASSLVGGLNTEAFF
TRBJ2-2	TRBV5-1	CASSLEASGGPTTGELFF